A single sample gave rise to the 26 T cell receptor beta chains below, sequenced in a study of blood T cells in healthy people across ages (dated by TCRdb to the mid-2010s). Library generation was performed with 5' RACE. TCRdb records Illumina HiSeq 2500 as the sequencer. A second PCR of about 6 to 11 cycles was run with a J-beta primer mix and a sample-barcoded 5' primer. Starting from the raw public reads, TCRdb applied fastp trimming at Q25, assembled clones with MiXCR and retained in-frame beta chains. Every distinct CDR3 protein forms one entry, paired with its most common genes and DNA. For this sample the table gives nearly 1 million distinct CDR3 sequences, of which 51% were detected only once. The ten largest clones capture over 20% of the sample. The specimen sequenced was blood. These receptors were collected from an older woman in good health.

The J gene is TRBJ2-5, the V gene TRBV30; TRBD1 agrees at 11 bases. The J call may be incorrect, as the DNA end agrees better with TRBJ2-7. The CDR3 has 14 amino acids. Germline values: CDR1 GTSNPN, CDR2 SVGIG (reference sequence). The DNA for the CDR3 is TGTGCCTGGCGGACAGGGGGCGCGATTGACGAGCAGTACTTC. Translation gives CAWRTGGAIDEQYF.

This clonotype was detected only once. The chain employs TRBV11-1 and TRBJ2-5; 8 nucleotides agree with TRBD2. The CDR3 is made up of 14 amino acids. The germline V gene has CDR1 SGHAT and CDR2 FQDESV (reference sequence). The junction had 3 bases not matched to a gene; V was cut back by 6 bases and J by 0 bases. The CDR3: CASRSGSYQETQYF. As DNA, the CDR3 is TGTGCCAGCAGGAGCGGGAGTTACCAAGAGACCCAGTACTTC.

Turning to this clonotype: One end of the junction fails to match germline, which may point to a read error. The V gene is TRBV4-1, the J gene TRBJ2-7; D ambiguous. The CDR3 contains 16 residues. Germline-derived CDR1 and CDR2 are MGHRA and YSYEKL. CDR3 coding DNA: TGCGCCAGCAGCCAAGCTATCCGGACGTCGACCTACGGGCAGTACTTC. As protein: CASSQAIRTSTYGQYF.

The gene calls are TRBV20-1 and TRBJ1-1; tentative D call: TRBD1 (5 bases). CDR1 is DFQATT and CDR2 is SNEGSKA in the germline V gene (reference sequence). The V end was cut by 5 bases, the J end by 5 bases, with 18 bases between. This CDR3 spans 14 amino acids. The CDR3 nucleotides read TGCAGTGCTCCGCCTGGGGGGGGAGAGACTGAAGCTTTCTTT. Encoded protein: CSAPPGGGETEAFF.

The V and J genes are TRBV21-1 and TRBJ2-1. TRBV21-1 is noted as a pseudogene. The CDR3 is made up of 15 amino acids. The CDR3 region has the DNA TGTGCCAGCAGCAAAGGGTCTAGGTACAACAATGAGCAGTTCTTC. Its translation is CASSKGSRYNNEQFF.

The chain combines TRBV6-5 with TRBJ2-7; D might be TRBD1 (6 bases). Germline V lookup: CDR1 MNHEY, CDR2 SVGAGI. V lost 6 bases to trimming and J lost 9 bases, with 12 bases between them. The CDR3 runs to 11 residues. DNA of the CDR3: TGTGCCAGCAGCCCAGGGGACGGGCAGTACTTC. Protein: CASSPGDGQYF.

In regard to this clonotype: One end of the junction fails to match germline, which may point to a read error. CDR3 nucleotides: TGCAGCGTTGAACTCCTACCCTATGGCTGCACCTTC. Its translation: CSVELLPYGCTF. The genes are TRBV29-1 and TRBJ1-2; D not certain. CDR1 and CDR2 from the germline V gene are SQVTM and ANQGSEA. The CDR3 loop spans 12 amino acids. Supplemented by reference TRBV29-1 and TRBJ1-2, the full variable domain reads SAVISQKPSRDICQRGTSLTIQCQVDSQVTMMFWYRQQPGQSLTLIATANQGSEATYESGFVIDKFPISRPNLTFSTLTVSNMSPEDSSIYLCSVELLPYGCTFGSGTRLTVV.

As DNA, the CDR3 is TGTGCCAGCAACCTTCTGGGGTCCCAGTACTTC. Its protein product is CASNLLGSQYF. V is TRBV5-8 and J is TRBJ2-7; the D is unclear. Germline CDR1 is SGHTS and CDR2 is YDEGEE. The CDR3 is made up of 11 amino acids. V was clipped by 6 bases and J by 10 bases, with 14 bases between them.

This chain joins TRBV4-2 and TRBJ1-1; D may be TRBD1 (5 bases). The germline V gene encodes CDR1 LGHNA and CDR2 YNFKEQ. The V end was cut by 10 bases, the J end by 0 bases, with 15 bases between. The CDR3 extends over 14 amino acids. CDR3 nucleotides: TGTGCCACTCAAGAAACAGGTTTGAACACTGAAGCTTTCTTT. This encodes CATQETGLNTEAFF.

As to this clonotype: One end of the junction does not line up with germline, which may come from a read error. This chain joins TRBV6-1 and TRBJ2-7; 8 nucleotides align to TRBD2. The DNA end is a closer match to TRBJ2-4, so the J assignment may be wrong. Germline CDR1 reads MNHNS; CDR2 reads SASEGT. This CDR3 is built from 16 residues. CDR3 sequence: CARSPGGALTKNIQYF. The DNA for the CDR3 is TGTGCCCGCAGTCCGGGGGGGGCTCTGACCAAAAACATTCAGTACTTC.

This clonotype has just a few counts. The chain has TRBV6-5 and TRBJ2-4; the match to TRBD2 covers 9 bases. CDR1 and CDR2 (germline): MNHEY, SVGAGI. V was pared by 0 bases and J by 7 bases, with 7 bases of the junction left unmatched. The CDR3 consists of 16 residues. The CDR3 loop is CASSYSGAGGMNIQYF. The CDR3 DNA follows: TGTGCCAGCAGTTACTCAGGGGCGGGAGGGATGAACATTCAGTACTTC.

The gene calls are TRBV2 and TRBJ2-7, with 8 bases that match TRBD2. V lost 4 bases and J lost 6; bases outside the gene matches: 8. Germline CDR1 is SNHLY and CDR2 is FYNNEI. The CDR3 spans 14 residues. CDR3 sequence: CASSGTSRRGEQYF. CDR3 bases: TGTGCCAGCAGTGGGACTAGCAGGCGTGGCGAGCAGTACTTC.

This clonotype was observed many times. CDR3 nucleotide sequence: TGCAGCGTAGGGGACACGTCCTACGAGCAGTACTTC. Amino acid sequence: CSVGDTSYEQYF. The chain combines TRBV29-1 with TRBJ2-7; a weak D match, TRBD1 (6 bases). The CDR3 loop spans 12 amino acids. V was cut by 6 bases and J by 1 base, with 10 bases left in between. Germline V gives CDR1 SQVTM, CDR2 ANQGSEA.

Only one count was recorded for this clonotype. At one boundary the junction diverges from the germline segment, which might be a read error. The rearrangement links TRBV7-2 to TRBJ2-5, with 9 bases aligning to TRBD1. The DNA end is a closer match to TRBJ2-7, so the J assignment may be wrong. The CDR3 loop spans 16 amino acids. Germline loops: CDR1 SGHTA, CDR2 FQGNSA. CDR3 nucleotides: TGTGCCTGCAGGGGGATCGGACAGGGGTTGGTAAACGAGCAGTACTTC. It translates to CACRGIGQGLVNEQYF.

The chain recombines TRBV27 with TRBJ2-4, with a tentative D call TRBD2 (5 bases). The DNA matches TRBJ2-5 better at its end, which makes the J call doubtful. This CDR3 comprises 13 residues. The germline V gene has CDR1 MNHEY and CDR2 SMNVEV (reference sequence). In nucleotides, the CDR3 is TGTGCCAGCCGAAGGGAGCGGTTAGGGACCCAGTACTTC. Translated: CASRRERLGTQYF.

The V gene is TRBV20-1, the J gene TRBJ1-5; 9 bases line up with TRBD1. CDR1 is DFQATT, CDR2 SNEGSKA, per germline (reference sequence). V shed 6 bases and J 4 bases; nucleotides not matched to a gene: 10. This CDR3 spans 15 amino acids. CDR3 loop: CSASPGTGKNQPQHF. The CDR3 nucleotides read TGCAGTGCCTCCCCGGGGACAGGGAAAAATCAGCCCCAGCATTTT.

The chain employs TRBV5-1 and TRBJ2-5; D remains ambiguous. The J call could be wrong; TRBJ2-7 is a better fit for the DNA end. The CDR3 runs to 14 residues. Per the germline V gene, CDR1 is SGHRS and CDR2 is YFSETQ. DNA for the CDR3: TGCGCCAGCAGCTCCTCTCCCCAAGGCTACGAGCAGTACTTC. Translating it yields CASSSSPQGYEQYF.

This clonotype was detected once. The chain couples TRBV12-3 or TRBV12-4 to TRBJ2-1; 8 bases fit TRBD1. The length of the CDR3 is 15 residues. V shed 6 bases, J shed 5 bases, and the junction held 9 bases outside the gene matches. The CDR3 region has the DNA TGTGCCAGCAGCGGGGACAGGCTAACCCACAATGAGCAGTTCTTC. This gives the protein CASSGDRLTHNEQFF.

The gene calls are TRBV27 and TRBJ2-7; tentatively, D is TRBD1 (6 bases). The CDR3 extends over 14 amino acids. The germline V gene has CDR1 MNHEY and CDR2 SMNVEV (reference sequence). Deletions cut 3 bases from V and 7 bases from J, with 16 bases between. This CDR3 reads CASSFLGQNNEQYF. As DNA, the CDR3 is TGTGCCAGCAGTTTCCTTGGACAGAACAATGAGCAGTACTTC.

J is TRBJ2-4 and V is TRBV6-5; TRBD1 might be the D (6 bases). V was clipped by 5 bases and J by 4 bases, with 15 bases between them. CDR1 and CDR2 from the germline V gene are MNHEY and SVGAGI. This CDR3 contains 15 residues. CDR3 amino acids: CASSDPRGQKNIQYF. The CDR3 DNA follows: TGTGCCAGCAGTGACCCGAGAGGACAGAAAAACATTCAGTACTTC.

The rearrangement joins TRBV3-1 to TRBJ2-1; D is perhaps TRBD2 (6 bases). Deletions cut 4 bases from V and 5 bases from J, with 15 bases between. Germline CDR1 and CDR2: LGHDT and YNNKEL (reference sequence). The CDR3 contains 15 residues. The CDR3 reads CASSLPGLRNNEQFF. CDR3 DNA sequence: TGTGCCAGCAGCCTTCCGGGACTGAGGAACAATGAGCAGTTCTTC.

The J gene is TRBJ2-3, the V gene TRBV11-1, with TRBD2 matching 7 bases. Losses at the gene ends were 4 bases for V and 4 bases for J; bases not matched to a gene: 14. CDR1 is SGHAT, CDR2 FQDESV, per germline (reference sequence). The CDR3 length is 17 residues. CDR3 DNA: TGTGCCAGCAGCTCGGACATCCGAGCGGGATCCGCAGATACGCAGTATTTT. Translating gives CASSSDIRAGSADTQYF.

The J gene is TRBJ2-7, the V gene TRBV20-1, with 11 bases fitting TRBD2. J gave up 3 bases and V 8 bases, and 9 bases lay outside the gene matches. Germline values: CDR1 DFQATT, CDR2 SNEGSKA (reference sequence). The CDR3 spans 14 residues. The CDR3 DNA follows: TGCAGTCCCCTCCTTAGCGGGAGGGGCTACGAGCAGTACTTC. It encodes CSPLLSGRGYEQYF.

The chain is built from TRBV3-1 and TRBJ2-4, with 10 bases that match TRBD2. CDR1 is LGHDT, CDR2 YNNKEL, per germline (reference sequence). The CDR3 runs 16 residues. J was trimmed by 13 bases and V by 5 bases; bases with no gene match: 17. CDR3 sequence: CASSSHGLLAGQEQYF. CDR3 bases: TGTGCCAGCAGCTCCCACGGCCTACTAGCGGGACAAGAGCAGTACTTC.

The chain combines TRBV7-9 with TRBJ2-1; D is unclear. Trimming left V 11 bases short and J 10 bases short, with 21 bases between. This CDR3 contains 13 residues. Germline CDR1 SEHNR, CDR2 FQNEAQ (reference sequence). The CDR3 nucleotides read TGTGCCGCGCTGGAGCGCCGGGCGGAGGAGCAGTTCTTC. It yields the protein CAALERRAEEQFF.

The chain combines TRBV28 with TRBJ2-5; D may be TRBD2 (6 bases). The CDR3 is 15 residues long. The germline V gene has CDR1 MDHEN and CDR2 SYDVKM. Trimming stripped 8 bases from V and 1 base from J, with 17 bases between. CDR3 residues: CASGRAGTFQETQYF. In nucleotides, the CDR3 is TGTGCCAGCGGTCGGGCCGGGACTTTCCAAGAGACCCAGTACTTC.